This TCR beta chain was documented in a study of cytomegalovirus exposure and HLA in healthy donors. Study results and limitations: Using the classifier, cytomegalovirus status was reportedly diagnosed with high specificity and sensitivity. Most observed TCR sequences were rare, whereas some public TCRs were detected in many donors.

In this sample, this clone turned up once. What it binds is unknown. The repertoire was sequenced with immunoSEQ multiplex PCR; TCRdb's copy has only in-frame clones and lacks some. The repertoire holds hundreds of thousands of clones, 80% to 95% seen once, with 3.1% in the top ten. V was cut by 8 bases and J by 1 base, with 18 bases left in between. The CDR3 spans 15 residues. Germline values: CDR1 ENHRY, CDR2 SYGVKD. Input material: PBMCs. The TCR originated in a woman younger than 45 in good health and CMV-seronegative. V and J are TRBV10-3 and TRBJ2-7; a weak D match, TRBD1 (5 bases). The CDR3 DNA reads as TGTGCCATCCAGAGGACCAGGGCCCTATCCTACGAGCAGTACTTC. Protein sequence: CAIQRTRALSYEQYF.